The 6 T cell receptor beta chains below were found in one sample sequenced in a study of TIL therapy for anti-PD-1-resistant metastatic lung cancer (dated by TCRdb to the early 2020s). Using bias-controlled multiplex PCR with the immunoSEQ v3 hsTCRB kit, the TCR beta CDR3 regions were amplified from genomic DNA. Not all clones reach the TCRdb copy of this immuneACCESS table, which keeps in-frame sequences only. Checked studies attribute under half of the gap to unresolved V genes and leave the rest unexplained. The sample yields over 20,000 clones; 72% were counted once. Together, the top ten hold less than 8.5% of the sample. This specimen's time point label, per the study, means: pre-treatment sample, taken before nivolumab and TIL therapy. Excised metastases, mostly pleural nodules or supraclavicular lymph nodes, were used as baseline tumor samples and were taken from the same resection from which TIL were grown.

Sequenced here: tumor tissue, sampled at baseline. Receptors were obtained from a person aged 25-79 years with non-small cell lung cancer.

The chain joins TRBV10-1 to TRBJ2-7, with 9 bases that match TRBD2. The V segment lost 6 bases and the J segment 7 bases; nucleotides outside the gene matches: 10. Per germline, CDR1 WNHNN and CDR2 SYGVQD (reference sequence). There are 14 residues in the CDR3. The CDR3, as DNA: TGCGCCAGCAGCGCAAGCGGGGGGTTTGGGGAGCAGTACTTC. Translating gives CASSASGGFGEQYF.

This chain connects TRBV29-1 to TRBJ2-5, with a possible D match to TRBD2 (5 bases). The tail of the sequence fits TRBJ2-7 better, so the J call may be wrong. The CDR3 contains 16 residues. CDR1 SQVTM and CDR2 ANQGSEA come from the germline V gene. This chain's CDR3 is CSVAHPQSGSSYEQYF. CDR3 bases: TGCAGCGTTGCCCACCCCCAAAGCGGTTCTTCCTACGAGCAGTACTTC.

CDR3 nucleotides: TGTGCCAGCAGTGAATACGTGACTAGCGGCTACAATGAGCAGTTCTTC. Amino acids: CASSEYVTSGYNEQFF. The chain is built from TRBV25-1 and TRBJ2-1; 9 bases match TRBD2. Germline V CDR1 and CDR2: MGHDK, SYGVNS. Trimming cost V 0 bases and J 3 bases; bases outside gene matches: 3. This CDR3 has 16 amino acids. Based on the CDR3 plus reference TRBV25-1 and TRBJ2-1, the full variable domain is EADIYQTPRYLVIGTGKKITLECSQTMGHDKMYWYQQDPGMELHLIHYSYGVNSTEKGDLSSESTVSRIRTEHFPLTLESARPSHTSQYLCASSEYVTSGYNEQFFGPGTRLTVL.

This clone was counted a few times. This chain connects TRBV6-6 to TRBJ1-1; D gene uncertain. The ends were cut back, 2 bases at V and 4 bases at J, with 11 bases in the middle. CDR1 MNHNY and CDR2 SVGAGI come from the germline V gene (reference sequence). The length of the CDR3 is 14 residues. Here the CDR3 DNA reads TGTGCCAGCAGTTACAGGCAGTTTGGCACTGAAGCTTTCTTT. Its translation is CASSYRQFGTEAFF.

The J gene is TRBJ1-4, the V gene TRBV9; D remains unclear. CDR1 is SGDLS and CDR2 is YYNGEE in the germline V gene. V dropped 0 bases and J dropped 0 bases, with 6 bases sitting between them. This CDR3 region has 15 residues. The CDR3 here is CASSVGVATNEKLFF. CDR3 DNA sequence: TGTGCCAGCAGCGTAGGGGTAGCAACTAATGAAAAACTGTTTTTT. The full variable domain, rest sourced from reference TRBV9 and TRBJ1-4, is DSGVTQTPKHLITATGQRVTLRCSPRSGDLSVYWYQQSLDQGLQFLIQYYNGEERAKGNILERFSAQQFPDLHSELNLSSLELGDSALYFCASSVGVATNEKLFFGSGTQLSVL.

The CDR3 region is CASSESSNSGDDTQYF. Written as DNA, the CDR3 is TGCGCCAGCAGTGAGTCGAGTAATAGCGGGGATGATACGCAGTATTTT. The V gene is TRBV10-1, the J gene TRBJ2-3; 8 positions match TRBD2. Germline-derived CDR1 and CDR2 are WNHNN and SYGVQD (reference sequence). V shed 0 bases, J shed 6 bases, and the junction held 8 bases outside the gene matches. The CDR3 is 16 residues long.